This paragraph reports one T cell receptor (beta chain). Its specificity is not known. Germline trimming cut 2 bases from V and 2 bases from J; bases unmatched to any gene: 5. The CDR3 has 15 amino acids. Per germline, CDR1 GTSNPN and CDR2 SVGIG (reference sequence). The data belong to a study of cytomegalovirus exposure and HLA in healthy donors. Study outcomes and limitations: Immune exposure was documented only through CMV serostatus. Using a false discovery rate of 0.05, a later analysis showed that 16,000 or so TCR beta sequences were associated with HLA alleles.

Primers: 60 Vbeta forward and 13 Jbeta reverse. The protocol was immunoSEQ multiplex PCR, while the TCRdb copy is restricted to in-frame clones and leaves out a portion. The table lists roughly 100,000 clones, roughly 80% of them singletons. The source of this sequence is a man aged 25-45 years in good health and CMV-seropositive. The chain joins TRBV30 to TRBJ2-3, with 9 positions matching TRBD1. Sequencing was performed on PBMCs. CDR3 amino acids: CAWSIGQGNTDTQYF. Here the CDR3 DNA reads TGTGCCTGGAGTATCGGACAGGGGAACACAGATACGCAGTATTTT.